The entry below describes one T cell receptor (beta chain). What it binds is not known. This sample was taken from a study of tumour-infiltrating T cells in Burkitt lymphoma. Turning to the study itself: The Burkitt lymphoma cohort spanned all epidemiological subtypes. Productive clonality predicted overall and progression-free survival.

Study-wide findings and caveats: Public clonotypes, several, appeared across numerous Burkitt lymphoma patients.

Trimming cost V 2 bases and J 4 bases, with 8 bases left between them. The CDR3 is 12 residues long. Germline CDR1 and CDR2: SQVTM and ANQGSEA. Profiling relied on immunoSEQ multiplex PCR, and the TCRdb table lists in-frame clones only, not all of them. The table includes 45,000 to 60,000 clones, roughly 30% detected once. The source is a human donor with Burkitt lymphoma. The gene calls are TRBV29-1 and TRBJ1-1; no clear D. Sequenced input: tumor tissue. The DNA of the CDR3 is TGCAGCGTTGAACCCATGGGCACTGAAGCTTTCTTT. Amino acid sequence: CSVEPMGTEAFF.